This T cell receptor beta chain was sequenced during a study of shared clonotypes between healthy human individuals. This clone was detected only a few times. Every contributor of samples was a Caucasian grown-up residing in Nashville, Tennessee. This table comes from immunoSEQ multiplex PCR, and its TCRdb copy is limited to in-frame clones, with some not included. The table records some 240,000 clones, 60% to 70% of them present only once. The CDR3 runs to 13 residues. Germline V gene lookup returns CDR1 SEHNR and CDR2 FQNEAQ (reference sequence). V was cut by 10 bases and J by 0 bases, with 10 bases left in between.

This clonotype originated in a man under 40 in good health. This chain uses TRBV7-9 with TRBJ1-5, with unresolved D. Material: memory CD4+ T cells sorted from blood. Subset of the sample: CD45RA-negative fraction. The CDR3 sequence: CATQEDSNQPQHF. For the CDR3, the DNA is TGTGCCACCCAGGAGGATAGCAATCAGCCCCAGCATTTT. The variable domain in full, with the rest retrieved from reference TRBV7-9 and TRBJ1-5, is DTGVSQNPRHKITKRGQNVTFRCDPISEHNRLYWYRQTLGQGPEFLTYFQNEAQLEKSRLLSDRFSAERPKGSFSTLEIQRTEQGDSAMYLCATQEDSNQPQHFGDGTRLSIL.